The 14 T cell receptor beta chains given below trace back to one sample, sequenced in a study of shared clonotypes between healthy human individuals. Some clones are missing from TCRdb's copy, which holds only in-frame ones; the method was immunoSEQ multiplex PCR. This sample yields more than 550,000 clones, of which about 90% are seen a single time; approximately 24% belongs to the top ten. The naive CD8 subset, CD45RO-negative cells positively selected for CCR7, excluded terminally differentiated effector memory CD45RA+ cells. The sample was naive CD8+ T cells sorted from blood. These TCRs come from a man aged 25-45 years in good health.

The rearrangement joins TRBV23-1 to TRBJ2-3; unclear D gene. TRBV23-1 has ORF status, its function being uncertain. The CDR3 consists of 15 residues. V was shortened by 3 bases and J by 1 base, with 11 bases between the two germline ends. CDR3 in amino acids: CASSHSKGGTDTQYF. CDR3 nucleotide sequence: TGCGCCAGCAGTCATTCTAAGGGCGGCACAGATACGCAGTATTTT.

The chain carries TRBV7-9 and TRBJ2-3; possible D gene TRBD1, 5 bases. CDR3 length equals 14 residues. CDR1 is SEHNR, CDR2 FQNEAQ, per germline (reference sequence). Trimming took 3 bases from V and 2 from J, leaving 9 bases between them. In nucleotides, the CDR3 is TGTGCCAGCAGCTTCTTGGGGCTCACAGATACGCAGTATTTT. Encoded protein: CASSFLGLTDTQYF.

The chain couples TRBV9 to TRBJ2-6; TRBD1 agrees at 7 bases. Germline values: CDR1 SGDLS, CDR2 YYNGEE. The J segment lost 5 bases and the V segment lost 0 bases, leaving 5 bases of the junction unmatched. The CDR3 runs to 16 residues. The CDR3 DNA reads as TGTGCCAGCAGCGTAGGACAGGGAAGATGGGCCAACGTCCTGACTTTC. Translating gives CASSVGQGRWANVLTF.

This sequence joins TRBV7-9 and TRBJ1-4, with D maybe TRBD1 (5 bases). The length of the CDR3 is 16 residues. Germline lookup yields CDR1 SEHNR and CDR2 FQNEAQ (reference sequence). V lost 5 bases to trimming and J lost 3 bases, with 16 bases between them. The CDR3 region has the DNA TGTGCCAGCAGCCCGAGGACGGGGGAACCTAATGAAAAACTGTTTTTT. It encodes CASSPRTGEPNEKLFF. Variable domain in full (rest from reference TRBV7-9 and TRBJ1-4): DTGVSQNPRHKITKRGQNVTFRCDPISEHNRLYWYRQTLGQGPEFLTYFQNEAQLEKSRLLSDRFSAERPKGSFSTLEIQRTEQGDSAMYLCASSPRTGEPNEKLFFGSGTQLSVL.

This clone was seen a single time. The chain joins TRBV7-2 to TRBJ2-1; TRBD2 aligns across 12 bases. Germline-derived CDR1 and CDR2 are SGHTA and FQGNSA. The length of the CDR3 is 18 residues. The junction had 9 bases not matched to a gene; V was cut back by 1 base and J by 5 bases. Written as DNA, the CDR3 is TGTGCCAGCAGCTTAGGACTAGCGGGAGTAAGAGCGAACAATGAGCAGTTCTTC. Translation gives CASSLGLAGVRANNEQFF.

The chain has TRBV7-8 and TRBJ2-1, with 13 bases lining up with TRBD2. Germline V gene lookup returns CDR1 SGHVS and CDR2 FQNEAQ. The CDR3 contains 17 residues. Germline trimming cut 6 bases from V and 7 bases from J; bases unmatched to any gene: 12. The CDR3 spells CASRVGLAGDLVNEQFF. The DNA for the CDR3 is TGTGCCAGCAGGGTTGGACTAGCGGGAGATTTAGTGAATGAGCAGTTCTTC.

The chain is built from TRBV9 and TRBJ2-3; 10 bases map to TRBD2. Germline CDR1 and CDR2: SGDLS and YYNGEE. V lost 4 bases to trimming and J lost 2 bases; unmatched junction nucleotides: 7. The CDR3 totals 16 residues. CDR3 residues: CASSQGLAALTDTQYF. For the CDR3, the DNA is TGTGCCAGCAGCCAAGGACTAGCGGCCCTCACAGATACGCAGTATTTT.

The J gene is TRBJ2-1, the V gene TRBV28; weak D call: TRBD1 (5 bases). The CDR3 loop spans 15 amino acids. Germline values: CDR1 MDHEN, CDR2 SYDVKM. Trimming cost V 4 bases and J 4 bases, with 14 bases left between them. Here the CDR3 DNA reads TGTGCCAGCAGTTACCCAGCGCAGGGATACAATGAGCAGTTCTTC. Residues: CASSYPAQGYNEQFF.

The rearrangement links TRBV10-3 to TRBJ2-1, with D uncertain. The CDR3 loop spans 15 amino acids. V shed 6 bases and J shed 5 bases, with 17 bases lying between them. CDR1 and CDR2 (germline): ENHRY, SYGVKD. The CDR3 loop is CAISHRNIKNNEQFF. The DNA for the CDR3 is TGTGCCATCAGCCACCGAAATATAAAGAACAATGAGCAGTTCTTC.

This rearrangement joins TRBV7-9 to TRBJ2-7, with D perhaps being TRBD1 or TRBD2 (5 bases each). Trimming took 3 bases from V and 5 from J, leaving 17 bases between them. The CDR3 consists of 15 residues. Germline CDR1 SEHNR, CDR2 FQNEAQ (reference sequence). The CDR3 sequence is CASSLREGTGHEQYF. CDR3 DNA sequence: TGTGCCAGCAGCTTGCGAGAGGGGACGGGCCACGAGCAGTACTTC.

J is TRBJ2-2 and V is TRBV9; 11 bases line up with TRBD2. With 6 bases clipped from V and 3 bases from J, the junction kept 4 bases outside the gene matches. Per germline, CDR1 SGDLS and CDR2 YYNGEE. This CDR3 has 15 amino acids. CDR3 in amino acids: CASTRTSGHTGELFF. CDR3 coding DNA: TGTGCCAGCACCCGGACTAGCGGGCACACCGGGGAGCTGTTTTTT.

V usage is TRBV21-1 and J usage is TRBJ1-4. TRBV21-1 is given as a pseudogene. There are 13 residues in the CDR3. CDR3 DNA sequence: TGTGCCAGCAGATACGACGGGAATGAAAAACTGTTTTTT. Translated: CASRYDGNEKLFF.

This chain uses TRBV27 with TRBJ1-2, with D unclear. CDR3 length equals 12 residues. V was clipped by 4 bases and J by 2 bases, with 5 bases between them. Germline CDR1 and CDR2: MNHEY and SMNVEV (reference sequence). For the CDR3, the DNA is TGTGCCAGCAGTTCCTCAAACTATGGCTACACCTTC. The encoded protein is CASSSSNYGYTF.

The sample holds a few counts of this clone. The rearrangement uses TRBV7-2 and TRBJ2-5; 9 bases are a match to TRBD2. The CDR3 has 14 amino acids. V gave up 5 bases and J gave up 5 bases; unmatched junction bases: 6. Germline CDR1 and CDR2: SGHTA and FQGNSA. CDR3 nucleotide sequence: TGTGCCAGCAGCAGCAGCGGGAGGACTGAGACCCAGTACTTC. This gives the protein CASSSSGRTETQYF.